These 17 T cell receptor beta chains were sequenced from one sample in a study of blood T cell repertoires in COVID-19. Repertoires were generated with immunoSEQ multiplex PCR, while TCRdb's copy carries only in-frame clones and drops some. This table holds approximately 200,000 clones, roughly 88% found once. Sequences were obtained from peripheral blood. These receptors were taken from a woman under 40 with acute or convalescent COVID-19.

The V call is TRBV12-3 or TRBV12-4, the J call TRBJ1-2, with a possible D match to TRBD1 (6 bases). The CDR3 has 13 residues. The V gene lost 3 bases and the J gene lost 6 bases, with 11 bases spanning the gap. The CDR3 sequence is CASSFQGPDGYTF. The CDR3, as DNA: TGTGCCAGCAGTTTTCAGGGGCCGGATGGCTACACCTTC.

The chain employs TRBV19 and TRBJ1-1; 8 positions match TRBD1. The CDR3 spans 13 residues. The germline CDR1 and CDR2 sequences are LNHDA and SQIVND (reference sequence). Trimming took 4 bases from V and 7 from J; bases not matched to a gene: 5. The CDR3 spells CASSTGQEIEAFF. The CDR3 nucleotides are TGTGCCAGTAGTACGGGACAGGAAATTGAAGCTTTCTTT.

This clone was seen a few times. The chain is built from TRBV5-1 and TRBJ2-2; D remains unclear. Germline V lookup: CDR1 SGHRS, CDR2 YFSETQ. Trimming removed 5 bases at V and 4 bases at J, with 12 bases between. CDR3 length equals 14 residues. CDR3 sequence: CASRYGGSTGELFF. CDR3 DNA sequence: TGCGCCAGCAGGTATGGCGGTAGCACCGGGGAGCTGTTTTTT.

The rearrangement uses TRBV18 and TRBJ2-3, with D maybe TRBD1 (6 bases). This CDR3 contains 14 residues. The germline gives CDR1 KGHSH, CDR2 LQKENI. V gave up 0 bases and J gave up 6 bases, with 10 bases separating them. CDR3 in DNA: TGTGCCAGCTCACCACCGGGGGCTCGGGATACGCAGTATTTT. This codes for CASSPPGARDTQYF.

V is TRBV14 and J is TRBJ2-3, with unresolved D. The V gene's germline CDR1 is SGHDN and CDR2 FVKESK. This CDR3 is built from 13 residues. Between the trimmed V and J ends, which lost 5 bases and 1 base, there was a span of 7 bases. CDR3 DNA: TGTGCCAGCAGCGCCATAGGCACAGATACGCAGTATTTT. Amino acids: CASSAIGTDTQYF.

On this clone: In the same sample, other DNA sequences code for this CDR3. The chain links TRBV5-1 to TRBJ2-5; possibly TRBD1 for D (5 bases). Germline CDR1 reads SGHRS; CDR2 reads YFSETQ. This CDR3 is 14 amino acids long. V was shortened by 1 base and J by 3 bases, with 10 bases between the two germline ends. As DNA, the CDR3 is TGCGCCAGCAGCTTGCAGGGAAGGGAAGAGACCCAGTACTTC. It translates to CASSLQGREETQYF.

The chain recombines TRBV3-1 (or the pseudogene TRBV3-2) with TRBJ2-7, with TRBD1 matching 9 bases. With V trimmed by 5 bases and J by 3 bases, 8 bases remained unmatched. Germline V CDR1 and CDR2: LGHDT, YNNKEL (reference sequence). The CDR3 runs to 15 residues. CDR3 sequence: CASSFRRDRVYEQYF. The DNA of the CDR3 is TGTGCCAGCAGCTTTCGGCGGGACAGGGTCTACGAGCAGTACTTC.

The rearrangement links TRBV5-1 to TRBJ2-1; tentative D call: TRBD2 (5 bases). V dropped 4 bases and J dropped 5 bases, with 16 bases sitting between them. This CDR3 spans 15 amino acids. Per germline, CDR1 SGHRS and CDR2 YFSETQ. The CDR3 coding sequence is TGCGCCAGCAGCCTGACGGGGTGGACGCACAATGAGCAGTTCTTC. This encodes CASSLTGWTHNEQFF. Using reference TRBV5-1 and TRBJ2-1 for the parts outside the CDR3, the full variable domain is KAGVTQTPRYLIKTRGQQVTLSCSPISGHRSVSWYQQTPGQGLQFLFEYFSETQRNKGNFPGRFSGRQFSNSRSEMNVSTLELGDSALYLCASSLTGWTHNEQFFGPGTRLTVL.

The V gene is TRBV28, the J gene TRBJ2-2, with TRBD2 identical over 12 bases. Germline V gives CDR1 MDHEN, CDR2 SYDVKM. There are 15 residues in the CDR3. With V trimmed by 6 bases and J by 9 bases, 8 bases remained unmatched. The CDR3 region is CASRVTSGRSRELFF. CDR3 DNA sequence: TGTGCCAGCAGGGTGACTAGCGGGAGAAGTAGGGAGCTGTTTTTT.

V usage is TRBV28 and J usage is TRBJ1-4; D might be TRBD1 (6 bases). V was trimmed by 8 bases and J by 4 bases, leaving 11 bases between them. Germline-derived CDR1 and CDR2 are MDHEN and SYDVKM. This CDR3 region has 13 residues. CDR3 loop: CASGGRLNEKLFF. CDR3 nucleotide sequence: TGTGCCAGCGGGGGCAGGCTTAATGAAAAACTGTTTTTT.

Only one count was recorded for this clone. J is TRBJ1-2 and V is TRBV20-1; possible D gene TRBD1, 5 bases. With 3 bases removed from V and 0 bases from J, the gap between germline ends came to 14 bases. The germline V gene encodes CDR1 DFQATT and CDR2 SNEGSKA (reference sequence). This CDR3 spans 15 amino acids. The CDR3 sequence: CSASEWGAANYGYTF. The CDR3 bases are TGCAGTGCTAGTGAGTGGGGCGCGGCTAACTATGGCTACACCTTC.

This clone showed up just once. This sample also contains other DNA sequences that code for the same CDR3. This chain connects TRBV7-2 to TRBJ1-2, with D hard to call. Germline V CDR1 and CDR2: SGHTA, FQGNSA. Trimming cost V 1 base and J 2 bases, with 8 bases left between them. CDR3 length equals 14 residues. The chain's CDR3 is CASSLGGGNYGYTF. CDR3 coding DNA: TGTGCCAGCAGCTTAGGTGGCGGGAACTATGGCTACACCTTC.

The J gene is TRBJ2-2, the V gene TRBV5-1; D might be TRBD1 (5 bases). The CDR3 has 14 amino acids. The ends were cut back, 4 bases at V and 4 bases at J, with 11 bases in the middle. Germline CDR1 SGHRS, CDR2 YFSETQ. The CDR3 is CASSREQVTGELFF. The DNA of the CDR3 is TGCGCCAGCAGCAGAGAACAGGTCACCGGGGAGCTGTTTTTT.

The chain links TRBV28 to TRBJ1-6, with unresolved D. With 6 bases removed from V and 9 bases from J, the gap between germline ends came to 9 bases. Germline lookup yields CDR1 MDHEN and CDR2 SYDVKM. The CDR3 covers 12 residues. The CDR3 DNA reads TGTGCCAGCAGCCTCTCTAGTTCACCCCTCCACTTT. Its protein is CASSLSSSPLHF.

In its sample, this clone was seen a few times. The genes are TRBV28 and TRBJ2-7; maybe TRBD1 (6 bases). Per germline, CDR1 MDHEN and CDR2 SYDVKM. V was trimmed by 6 bases and J by 6 bases, leaving 9 bases between them. CDR3 size: 11 residues. CDR3 amino acids: CASRDRVEQYF. In DNA form, the CDR3 reads TGTGCCAGCAGGGACAGAGTCGAGCAGTACTTC.

The gene calls are TRBV5-6 and TRBJ2-7, with TRBD1 identical over 9 bases. The CDR3 extends over 15 amino acids. Per germline, CDR1 SGHDT and CDR2 YYEEEE. V lost 4 bases and J lost 0; bases outside the gene matches: 5. The CDR3, as DNA: TGTGCCAGCAGCCCTGGGACAGGGTTCTCCTACGAGCAGTACTTC. Translating gives CASSPGTGFSYEQYF.

The chain uses TRBV5-5 and TRBJ2-2, with no clear D. Trimming took 1 base from V and 0 from J, leaving 4 bases between them. Looked up from germline, CDR1 is SGHKS and CDR2 is YYEKEE (reference sequence). The CDR3 sequence is 14 residues long. The CDR3 DNA reads TGTGCCAGCAGCTTGTCATCGAACACCGGGGAGCTGTTTTTT. This sequence encodes CASSLSSNTGELFF.